The text below deals with one T cell receptor beta chain. It lacks a known antigen. It has no much larger one-base neighbor in the sample; base qualities were not kept. The data are from a study of T cell responses to AZD1222 COVID-19 vaccine (dated by TCRdb to the early 2020s). For the study in its entirety: A total of around 240 trial participants underwent TCR sequencing, of whom about 210 received two doses of AZD1222 and about 25 received two doses of the MenACWY control vaccine. Enrollment into the trials was organized by age into subgroups of 18-55, 56-69 and 70-plus years, and those subgroups contained approximately 160, 26 and 62 TCR-sequenced participants, respectively.

Taken with the paper, the label for time point translates to: baseline before first vaccination. The sample's treatment or condition, from its label and the paper: meningococcal conjugate vaccine given as trial control. Samples from vaccinated people were obtained from the UK trials COV001 and COV002, which included a single-blind randomized controlled phase 2/3 trial of AZD1222 (ChAdOx1 nCoV-19) in healthy adults. For TCRbeta chain sequencing, PBMC samples were collected from trial participants at day 0 and at day 28 after the second dose. What the authors observed across the whole study: Vaccine-associated CD4 TCRs spanned the whole spike protein, with dominant responses in regions 160-218 and 743-854. After two AZD1222 doses, both the breadth and the depth of spike-specific TCRs were significantly higher than at day 0 and than in MenACWY recipients. Participants were mostly white British and included more females than males, and it was suggested by the authors that clonal diversity may have been underestimated. Conclusions about previously exposed vaccinees were limited because only six AZD1222 recipients were SARS-CoV-2 seropositive at baseline. Because no samples from the day 14 peak response were available, repertoires could be characterized only after the peak T cell response. Reportedly, close to half of the unique spike-specific TCRs recognized epitopes lying outside the regions that are mutated in the B.1.351 and B.1.1.7 variants. The 56-69-year group was small, and its depth increase did not reach significance, likely because of low power.

The CDR3 contains 17 residues, cysteine and phenylalanine counted. The kept DNA is CDR3 alone, 51 bases in frame from the first base. Based on the germline V gene (reference sequence), the CDR1 and CDR2 sequences are LNHNV and YYDKDF. Trimming takes 2 bases off V and 1 base off J; junction bases not matched to a gene: 4. The CDR3 regions of human TCRbeta chains were analyzed by immunosequencing. Turning to the authors' computational methods: TCRs in the repertoires were compared against a reference library of SARS-CoV-2-specific TCRs that had been generated with the MIRA antigen-specificity platform. Breadth was defined as the fraction of unique TCRs that were SARS-CoV-2-associated, and depth was defined as the fraction of total T cells that were SARS-CoV-2-associated. Using the MIRA data, each spike-specific TCR was mapped to the spike region that the TCR reacts to and placed in a CD4 or CD8 class. Log10-transformed breadth and depth values were compared by one-way ANOVA with Sidak's multiple comparisons tests. The source is immuneACCESS, and TCRdb retained only in-frame sequences with V and J called. Part of the clones is not carried over; for the studies checked, unresolved V genes explain less than half of this, and the remainder is unexplained. V, J and clone size are those of that table, while D and trimming were read from the DNA. This sample has 110,000 or so clones in its table, and roughly nine tenths of those were observed once. Approximately 3.1% of the sample lies in the top ten.

The sequence joins TRBV15 to TRBJ1-6; 8 middle bases align to TRBD1. The input for sequencing was peripheral blood, taken on day 0 of MenACWY control vaccination. This receptor was identified in an adult in good health. The CDR3: CATSRIRGLSYNSPLHF. The bases read TGTGCCACCAGCAGAATCAGGGGGCTATCCTATAATTCACCCCTCCACTTT.